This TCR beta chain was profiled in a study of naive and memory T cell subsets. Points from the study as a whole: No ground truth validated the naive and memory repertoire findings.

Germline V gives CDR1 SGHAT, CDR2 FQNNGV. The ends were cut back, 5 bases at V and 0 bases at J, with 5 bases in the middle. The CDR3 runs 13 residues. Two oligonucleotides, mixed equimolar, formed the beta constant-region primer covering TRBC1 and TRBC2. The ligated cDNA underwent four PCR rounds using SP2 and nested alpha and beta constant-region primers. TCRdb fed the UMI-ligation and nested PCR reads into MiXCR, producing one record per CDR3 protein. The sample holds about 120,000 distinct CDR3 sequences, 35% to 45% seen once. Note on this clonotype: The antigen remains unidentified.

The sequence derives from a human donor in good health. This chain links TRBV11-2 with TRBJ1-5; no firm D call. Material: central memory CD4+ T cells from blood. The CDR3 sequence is CASSPFSNQPQHF. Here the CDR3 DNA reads TGTGCCAGCAGCCCGTTTAGCAATCAGCCCCAGCATTTT.